This T cell receptor (beta chain) was obtained from a study of blood T cell repertoires in COVID-19. On the study more broadly: Samples representing acute and convalescent COVID-19 were sourced from the United States, Italy and Spain. T cells, B-cell-depleted T cells, or PBMCs supplied cDNA or gDNA.

Original processing methods: Counts of nucleated cells, estimated from reference gene primer amplification, were obtained. Method: immunoSEQ multiplex PCR; TCRdb's copy keeps in-frame clones and lacks some. D and trimming were read from the DNA, whereas the V and J calls and clone size are those reported in that table. This sample has more than 200,000 clones, with around 88% found just once. The receptor's source is a man aged 40-49 years with active or convalescent COVID-19. The source material was peripheral blood.

The CDR3, as DNA: TGTGCCAGTAGTCGACAGGGGTCCCCCCTCCACTTT. Encoded protein: CASSRQGSPLHF. The rearrangement joins TRBV19 to TRBJ1-6; 8 positions match TRBD1. Germline CDR1 is LNHDA and CDR2 is SQIVND (reference sequence). The CDR3 totals 12 residues. Germline trimming cut 5 bases from V and 13 bases from J; bases unmatched to any gene: 4.